This TCR beta chain was found in a study of CD8+ T cells in alopecia areata. Study-level results: Possibly because of HLA-related factors, TCR sharing was less clear across patients than in mice. Scalp repertoires also include resident alphabeta T cells from normal skin.

On this clone itself: Its antigen is unknown.

RNA, once extracted, was reverse transcribed into cDNA for use as the sequencing template. Assay: immunoSEQ multiplex PCR; the TCRdb copy retains only in-frame clones and omits some. In the table there are 100,000 to 150,000 clones, approximately 58% of which are singletons. In germline, CDR1 is SEHNR, CDR2 FQNEAQ (reference sequence). The CDR3 is 12 residues long. The V and J ends lost 8 bases and 7 bases respectively, with 14 bases between them. The sequenced material came from CD4+ T cells sorted from blood. The source is a human donor in good health. The rearrangement joins TRBV7-9 to TRBJ1-2; D not resolved. CDR3 loop: CASSAERRGYTF. CDR3 sequence (DNA): TGTGCCAGCTCCGCCGAACGTCGTGGCTACACCTTC.